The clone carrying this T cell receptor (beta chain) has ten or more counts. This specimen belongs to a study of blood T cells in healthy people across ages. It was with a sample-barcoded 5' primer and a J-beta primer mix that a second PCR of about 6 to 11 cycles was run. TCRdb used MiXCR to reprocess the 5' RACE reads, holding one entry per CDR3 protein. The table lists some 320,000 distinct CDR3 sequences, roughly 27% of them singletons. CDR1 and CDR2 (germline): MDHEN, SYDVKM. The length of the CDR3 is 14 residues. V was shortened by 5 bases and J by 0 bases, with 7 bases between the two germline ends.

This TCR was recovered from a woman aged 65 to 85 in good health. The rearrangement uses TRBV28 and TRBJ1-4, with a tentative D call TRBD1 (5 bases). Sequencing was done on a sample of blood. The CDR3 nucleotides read TGTGCCAGCAGTGACAGCTCAACTAATGAAAAACTGTTTTTT. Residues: CASSDSSTNEKLFF. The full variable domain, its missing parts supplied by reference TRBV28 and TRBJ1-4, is DVKVTQSSRYLVKRTGEKVFLECVQDMDHENMFWYRQDPGLGLRLIYFSYDVKMKEKGDIPEGYSVSREKKERFSLILESASTNQTSMYLCASSDSSTNEKLFFGSGTQLSVL.